This T cell receptor beta chain derives from a study of a mutant IDH1 vaccine in newly diagnosed glioma. Study at large: Patients got their first vaccination 4-6 weeks after radiotherapy alone, or with temozolomide cycles. Averaging roughly 40 years of age, treated patients were about 60% male and approximately 38% female. Every participant had undergone radiotherapy, temozolomide, or both before, and most underwent both.

Time point noted: week 23, last vaccination. The content of each vaccine dose was 300 ug of mutant IDH1 20-mer peptide, and topical imiquimod accompanied it. Comments on this clone: Its antigen is unknown.

Produced via immunoSEQ multiplex PCR; TCRdb's table is partial and in-frame only. The table shows about 43,000 clones, with less than 85% occurring only once. Trimming took 0 bases from V and 4 from J, leaving 9 bases between them. The CDR3 totals 14 residues. CDR1 and CDR2 (germline): LNHNV, YYDKDF (reference sequence). The sequence was obtained from a woman aged 18-35 years with glioma. Some clones in this sample may be carry-over from other donors' samples. Sequences were derived from PBMCs, sampled from a glioma patient whose treatment included an IDH1 peptide vaccine. V usage is TRBV15 and J usage is TRBJ1-2; possible D gene TRBD1, 5 bases. The CDR3 protein is CATSREGPLYGYTF. In nucleotides, the CDR3 is TGTGCCACCAGCAGAGAGGGGCCGCTCTATGGCTACACCTTC.